One and the same sample provided the 13 T cell receptor beta chains below, sequenced in a study of cytomegalovirus exposure and HLA in healthy donors. Primers included in the PCR were 60 Vbeta and 13 Jbeta primers. Clones were sequenced by immunoSEQ multiplex PCR, and TCRdb holds only the in-frame ones, with some missing. This table holds a few hundred thousand clones, more than 60% found once. Sequenced sample: PBMCs. These receptor sequences come from a man between 40 and 49 years old in good health and CMV-seronegative.

The genes are TRBV19 and TRBJ2-1; TRBD1 aligns across 10 bases. The CDR3 is 15 amino acids. Germline CDR1 and CDR2: LNHDA and SQIVND (reference sequence). After removal of 9 bases from V and 8 bases from J, the junction contained 13 bases not matched to a gene. This CDR3 is CASCTWDRGMDEQFF. DNA of the CDR3: TGTGCCAGCTGCACATGGGACAGGGGTATGGATGAGCAGTTCTTC.

V gene TRBV7-3 combines with J gene TRBJ2-1, with D uncertain. The germline V gene encodes CDR1 SGHTA and CDR2 FQGTGA. The CDR3 loop spans 14 amino acids. V was trimmed by 2 bases and J by 3 bases, leaving 8 bases between them. The DNA for the CDR3 is TGTGCCAGCAGCTTACCGGGTGGCTACAATGAGCAGTTCTTC. The encoded protein is CASSLPGGYNEQFF.

The V call is TRBV19, the J call TRBJ1-6; 8 bases align to TRBD1. The V segment lost 3 bases and the J segment 6 bases; nucleotides outside the gene matches: 4. The germline CDR1 and CDR2 sequences are LNHDA and SQIVND (reference sequence). The CDR3 runs to 15 residues. The CDR3 sequence is CASSMDRVGNSPLHF. CDR3 sequence (DNA): TGTGCCAGTAGTATGGACAGGGTGGGTAATTCACCCCTCCACTTT.

This sequence joins TRBV25-1 and TRBJ2-3; maybe TRBD2 (5 bases). The CDR3 covers 12 residues. Germline-derived CDR1 and CDR2 are MGHDK and SYGVNS. V dropped 3 bases and J dropped 8 bases, with 9 bases sitting between them. CDR3 amino acids: CASSDHSVTQYF. The CDR3, as DNA: TGTGCCAGCAGTGATCATAGCGTTACGCAGTATTTT.

This clone was observed a single time. The chain joins TRBV6-5 to TRBJ1-1; no definite D call. Germline V gives CDR1 MNHEY, CDR2 SVGAGI. The CDR3 contains 15 residues. V was shortened by 0 bases and J by 1 base, with 9 bases between the two germline ends. The CDR3 reads CASSYSPQANTEAFF. In DNA form, the CDR3 reads TGTGCCAGCAGTTACTCTCCGCAAGCGAACACTGAAGCTTTCTTT.

This chain links TRBV5-6 with TRBJ2-1; a possible D gene is TRBD2 (6 bases). The V gene's germline CDR1 is SGHDT and CDR2 YYEEEE. The CDR3 runs 15 residues. Trimming took 4 bases from V and 6 from J, leaving 17 bases between them. The CDR3 bases are TGTGCCAGCAGCGGCGGGACTTACGGCACCAATGAGCAGTTCTTC. Amino acid sequence: CASSGGTYGTNEQFF.

The chain employs TRBV27 and TRBJ2-7, with 8 bases identical to TRBD1. V lost 3 bases, J lost 2 bases, and 9 bases stayed unmatched. In germline, CDR1 is MNHEY, CDR2 SMNVEV (reference sequence). CDR3 size: 16 residues. CDR3 DNA: TGTGCCAGCAGTTTTGTCGGGACAGGAGGACCCTACGAGCAGTACTTC. Translated, it gives CASSFVGTGGPYEQYF.

The V and J genes are TRBV4-2 and TRBJ2-5, with 8 nucleotides matching TRBD2. The CDR3 is 16 residues long. CDR1 and CDR2 from the germline V gene are LGHNA and YNFKEQ. Germline trimming cut 3 bases from V and 0 bases from J; bases unmatched to any gene: 6. CDR3 sequence (DNA): TGTGCCAGCAGCCAGGTGTTAGCGGGGTACCAAGAGACCCAGTACTTC. It is translated as CASSQVLAGYQETQYF.

V is TRBV7-2 and J is TRBJ2-3, with 9 bases matching TRBD2. The V and J ends lost 1 base and 3 bases, in that order; junction bases with no gene match: 5. The germline gives CDR1 SGHTA, CDR2 FQGNSA. This CDR3 is 16 amino acids long. The CDR3 region is CASSLEASGATDTQYF. The CDR3 nucleotides read TGTGCCAGCAGCTTAGAGGCTAGCGGGGCTACAGATACGCAGTATTTT.

CDR3 protein: CASRWTGNSNQPQHF. The CDR3 coding sequence is TGTGCCAGCAGATGGACAGGGAATAGCAATCAGCCCCAGCATTTT. The genes are TRBV2 and TRBJ1-5; 8 bases line up with TRBD1. J lost 0 bases, V lost 6 bases, and 4 bases had no gene match. The germline CDR1 and CDR2 sequences are SNHLY and FYNNEI. CDR3 size: 15 residues.

The V and J genes are TRBV29-1 and TRBJ2-2; D is undetermined. Trimming shortened V by 4 bases and J by 0 bases, and 9 bases separated the two germline ends. Germline V gene sequence: CDR1 SQVTM, CDR2 ANQGSEA. This CDR3 has 14 amino acids. The CDR3 nucleotides read TGCAGCGTTGGAACAGCTTCGAACACCGGGGAGCTGTTTTTT. Residues: CSVGTASNTGELFF.

The chain has TRBV7-6 and TRBJ1-5; TRBD1 might be the D (6 bases). Germline CDR1 reads SGHVS; CDR2 reads FNYEAQ. CDR3 size: 16 residues. V was shortened by 1 base and J by 0 bases, with 10 bases between the two germline ends. The CDR3 bases are TGTGCCAGCAGCTTAGAGGGGGAATATAGCAATCAGCCCCAGCATTTT. Its translation is CASSLEGEYSNQPQHF.

This chain joins TRBV30 and TRBJ2-2, with D possibly matching TRBD2 (5 bases). This CDR3 contains 12 residues. The germline V gene encodes CDR1 GTSNPN and CDR2 SVGIG (reference sequence). V was shortened by 2 bases and J by 5 bases, with 6 bases between the two germline ends. The CDR3 reads CAWSRGTGELFF. CDR3 sequence (DNA): TGTGCCTGGAGTCGAGGGACCGGGGAGCTGTTTTTT.